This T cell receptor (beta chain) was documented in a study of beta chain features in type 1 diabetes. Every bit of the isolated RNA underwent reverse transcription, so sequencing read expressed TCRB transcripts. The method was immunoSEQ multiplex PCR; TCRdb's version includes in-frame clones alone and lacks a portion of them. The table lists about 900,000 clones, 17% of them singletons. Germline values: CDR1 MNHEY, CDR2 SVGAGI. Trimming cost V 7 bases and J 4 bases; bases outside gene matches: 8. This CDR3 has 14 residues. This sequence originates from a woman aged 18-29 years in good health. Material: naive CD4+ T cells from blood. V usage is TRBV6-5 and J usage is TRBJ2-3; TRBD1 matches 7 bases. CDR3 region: CASKTQGWADTQYF. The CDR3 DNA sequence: TGTGCCAGCAAAACACAGGGGTGGGCAGATACGCAGTATTTT.